These 21 T cell receptor beta chains share one sample of origin, sequenced in a study of shared clonotypes between healthy human individuals. Only in-frame clones appear in the TCRdb table, and some are missing; sequencing was by immunoSEQ multiplex PCR. The profile covers some 800,000 clones, with 92% appearing a single time and approximately 25% taken by the ten largest. Naive CD8 cells lacked CD45RO, underwent positive selection for CCR7 and left out terminally differentiated effector memory CD45RA+ cells. Sequences were obtained from naive CD8+ T cells sorted from blood. The receptors here all came from a man aged 25-45 years in good health.

CDR3 nucleotides: TGCAGCGGGGGCGCTCTTCACGTGGGAGGGCAGTGGGGTGAGCAGTTCTTC. As protein: CSGGALHVGGQWGEQFF. The chain employs TRBV29-1 and TRBJ2-1; 7 bases are shared with TRBD2. V was pared by 7 bases and J by 9 bases, with 24 bases of the junction left unmatched. From germline, CDR1 is SQVTM and CDR2 ANQGSEA. The CDR3 is 17 amino acids.

The chain couples TRBV9 to TRBJ2-2; 7 bases are a match to TRBD1. Trimming took 0 bases from V and 5 from J; bases not matched to a gene: 7. CDR1 is SGDLS, CDR2 YYNGEE, per germline. This CDR3 spans 16 amino acids. CDR3 nucleotides: TGTGCCAGCAGCGTAGAGGGGGCCGGTTGGACCGGGGAGCTGTTTTTT. This codes for CASSVEGAGWTGELFF. Together with reference TRBV9 and TRBJ2-2, the CDR3 gives the full variable domain: DSGVTQTPKHLITATGQRVTLRCSPRSGDLSVYWYQQSLDQGLQFLIQYYNGEERAKGNILERFSAQQFPDLHSELNLSSLELGDSALYFCASSVEGAGWTGELFFGEGSRLTVL.

The rearrangement links TRBV11-2 to TRBJ1-1; tentative D call: TRBD1 (6 bases). Trimming stripped 0 bases from V and 11 bases from J, with 19 bases between. This CDR3 has 15 amino acids. Germline loops: CDR1 SGHAT, CDR2 FQNNGV. CDR3 in DNA: TGTGCCAGCAGCTTAGATCTCGCTGGGGGCAGTTTGGCTTTCTTT. It encodes CASSLDLAGGSLAFF.

V is TRBV6-5 and J is TRBJ1-2; D is possibly TRBD1 (5 bases). CDR1 is MNHEY and CDR2 is SVGAGI in the germline V gene. Trimming pared 6 bases from V and 7 bases from J, leaving 12 bases between. The CDR3 has 12 residues. The chain's CDR3 is CASRTDIGGYTF. The CDR3 DNA sequence: TGTGCCAGCAGGACAGACATCGGTGGCTACACCTTC.

This rearrangement joins TRBV7-3 to TRBJ2-1, with D perhaps TRBD2 (6 bases). CDR3 length: 13 amino acids. The germline gives CDR1 SGHTA, CDR2 FQGTGA. V lost 2 bases, J lost 7 bases, and 9 bases lay in between. The CDR3 region is CASSLHGGNEQFF. In nucleotides, the CDR3 is TGTGCCAGCAGCTTACACGGGGGTAATGAGCAGTTCTTC.

The rearrangement uses TRBV5-1 and TRBJ2-7, with 12 bases fitting TRBD2. In germline, CDR1 is SGHRS, CDR2 YFSETQ. Unmatched junction bases numbered 6, after V lost 0 bases and J lost 2 bases. CDR3 length: 17 residues. The CDR3, as DNA: TGCGCCAGCAGCTTGGAACCCACTAGCGGGAGGACCTACGAGCAGTACTTC. It is translated as CASSLEPTSGRTYEQYF.

The genes are TRBV7-9 and TRBJ1-1, with D uncertain. Germline CDR1 SEHNR, CDR2 FQNEAQ (reference sequence). The CDR3 length is 12 residues. V lost 0 bases to trimming and J lost 7 bases, with 6 bases between them. CDR3 protein: CASSLAMREAFF. For the CDR3, the DNA is TGTGCCAGCAGCTTAGCGATGCGTGAAGCTTTCTTT.

The chain employs TRBV6-4 and TRBJ2-1; D ambiguous. CDR1 and CDR2 (germline): MRHNA, SNTAGT. V lost 4 bases and J 2 bases, leaving 12 bases between the germline ends. The CDR3 covers 15 residues. CDR3 residues: CASSAKDGAYNEQFF. CDR3 nucleotides: TGTGCCAGCAGTGCAAAGGACGGAGCCTACAATGAGCAGTTCTTC.

J is TRBJ2-7 and V is TRBV11-2; 7 bases line up with TRBD1. CDR1 and CDR2 (germline): SGHAT, FQNNGV. The V gene end was trimmed by 4 bases and the J gene end by 3 bases; junction bases not matched to a gene: 12. The CDR3 totals 16 residues. The CDR3, as DNA: TGTGCCAGCAGCTATTCAGTAACAGGGGCGTTCTACGAGCAGTACTTC. It yields the protein CASSYSVTGAFYEQYF. Full variable domain (missing parts from reference TRBV11-2 and TRBJ2-7): EAGVAQSPRYKIIEKRQSVAFWCNPISGHATLYWYQQILGQGPKLLIQFQNNGVVDDSQLPKDRFSAERLKGVDSTLKIQPAKLEDSAVYLCASSYSVTGAFYEQYFGPGTRLTVT.

This chain links TRBV28 with TRBJ1-2; perhaps TRBD1 as D (6 bases). With 6 bases removed from V and 5 bases from J, the gap between germline ends came to 22 bases. Germline V CDR1 and CDR2: MDHEN, SYDVKM. The CDR3 covers 16 residues. In nucleotides, the CDR3 is TGTGCCAGCAGACTCAGACAGGCGCAGATCGGTTATGGCTACACCTTC. This codes for CASRLRQAQIGYGYTF.

The chain employs TRBV2 and TRBJ2-5; 7 positions match TRBD1. V shed 7 bases, J shed 4 bases, and the junction held 12 bases outside the gene matches. Germline V CDR1 and CDR2: SNHLY, FYNNEI. The CDR3 runs to 15 residues. The CDR3 DNA reads as TGTGCCAGCACCCTAGGGGCAGGGGGTGCAGAGACCCAGTACTTC. It specifies CASTLGAGGAETQYF.

The CDR3: CASSVEGARREKLFF. Here the CDR3 DNA reads TGTGCCAGCAGTGTCGAGGGGGCGAGGAGGGAAAAACTGTTTTTT. The chain couples TRBV27 to TRBJ1-4; 7 bases align to TRBD1. The CDR3 is made up of 15 amino acids. J gave up 8 bases and V 5 bases, and 11 bases lay outside the gene matches. Looked up from germline, CDR1 is MNHEY and CDR2 is SMNVEV (reference sequence).

A few counts support this clone. This sequence joins TRBV5-4 and TRBJ2-4; D is perhaps TRBD1 (5 bases). Germline lookup yields CDR1 SGHNT and CDR2 YYREEE (reference sequence). The CDR3 totals 15 residues. V lost 4 bases and J lost 4, with 15 bases in between. CDR3 residues: CASSTTTTEKNIQYF. CDR3 DNA sequence: TGTGCCAGCAGCACGACCACGACAGAGAAAAACATTCAGTACTTC.

The V call is TRBV29-1, the J call TRBJ2-1, with 8 bases matching TRBD1. CDR1 SQVTM and CDR2 ANQGSEA come from the germline V gene. The CDR3 totals 16 residues. J gave up 5 bases and V 2 bases, and 11 bases lay outside the gene matches. The CDR3 nucleotides are TGCAGCGTTGAACCCCCGTCGGACAGGGCGCACAATGAGCAGTTCTTC. It encodes CSVEPPSDRAHNEQFF.

This rearrangement joins TRBV2 to TRBJ1-1; tentative D call: TRBD1 (6 bases). The germline V and J ends were trimmed by 8 bases and 3 bases, with 10 bases remaining between them. Per germline, CDR1 SNHLY and CDR2 FYNNEI. This CDR3 is built from 12 residues. The CDR3 protein is CASPNRDTEAFF. The CDR3 DNA sequence: TGTGCCAGCCCTAACAGGGACACTGAAGCTTTCTTT.

The chain combines TRBV27 with TRBJ2-1; D might be TRBD2 (5 bases). This CDR3 is built from 12 residues. The V and J ends lost 11 bases and 1 base respectively, with 9 bases between them. CDR1 is MNHEY and CDR2 is SMNVEV in the germline V gene (reference sequence). This CDR3 reads CACGLSYNEQFF. The CDR3, as DNA: TGTGCCTGTGGACTTTCCTACAATGAGCAGTTCTTC.

The chain carries TRBV4-1 and TRBJ2-7; TRBD1 is a possible D gene (7 bases). Germline V gene data show CDR1 as MGHRA and CDR2 as YSYEKL. The CDR3 contains 15 residues. The V and J ends lost 1 base and 3 bases respectively, with 13 bases between them. This CDR3 is CASSQGQGEVYEQYF. The CDR3 nucleotides read TGCGCCAGCAGCCAAGGGCAGGGGGAGGTCTACGAGCAGTACTTC.

The rearrangement uses TRBV11-2 and TRBJ2-7; D might be TRBD2 (6 bases). The CDR3 sequence is 16 residues long. Germline V lookup: CDR1 SGHAT, CDR2 FQNNGV. Trimming stripped 4 bases from V and 3 bases from J, with 19 bases between. As DNA, the CDR3 is TGTGCCAGCAGCTCCACCCGAGGACGGGAGATCTACGAGCAGTACTTC. It is translated as CASSSTRGREIYEQYF.

This rearrangement joins TRBV10-1 to TRBJ2-1, with a tentative D call TRBD1 (6 bases). Germline V CDR1 and CDR2: WNHNN, SYGVQD (reference sequence). The V and J ends lost 5 bases and 0 bases respectively, with 11 bases between them. The CDR3 is 15 amino acids. CDR3 DNA sequence: TGCGCCAGCAGTACCAGGGGTTCCTCCTACAATGAGCAGTTCTTC. As protein: CASSTRGSSYNEQFF.

This clone came up once. This chain joins TRBV10-3 and TRBJ1-1, with D tentatively TRBD1 (5 bases). The V gene lost 4 bases and the J gene lost 4 bases, with 10 bases spanning the gap. CDR1 and CDR2 (germline): ENHRY, SYGVKD. This CDR3 has 13 residues. Here the CDR3 reads CAISAGIATEAFF. The CDR3 coding sequence is TGTGCCATCAGTGCAGGGATCGCCACTGAAGCTTTCTTT.

CDR3 coding DNA: TGTGCCAGCAGCCAACAGACAGGATGGGAGACCCAGTACTTC. Translated, it gives CASSQQTGWETQYF. This chain joins TRBV14 and TRBJ2-5; possibly TRBD1 for D (6 bases). This CDR3 is 14 amino acids long. Trimming stripped 2 bases from V and 5 bases from J, with 12 bases between. Germline V CDR1 and CDR2: SGHDN, FVKESK.